The 21 T cell receptor beta chains given below trace back to one sample, sequenced in a study of cytomegalovirus exposure and HLA in healthy donors. The PCR contained 60 Vbeta and 13 Jbeta primers. Measured with immunoSEQ multiplex PCR; TCRdb has only the in-frame clones, and not every one. The sample consists of some 90,000 clones, 69% of them appearing once. Sequencing was performed on PBMCs. These receptors all come from a middle-aged man in good health and CMV-seronegative.

In the case of this clone: The junction differs from germline at one of its ends, possibly a read error. The chain combines TRBV14 with TRBJ1-2, with D possibly TRBD1 on 5 matching bases. The germline V gene has CDR1 SGHDN and CDR2 FVKESK. CDR3 length: 13 amino acids. CDR3 sequence (DNA): TGTGCCAGCAGCTGGGGCAGTAACGATGGCTACACCTTC. This encodes CASSWGSNDGYTF.

This chain connects TRBV10-3 to TRBJ2-3; TRBD1 matches at 7 bases. The CDR3 has 16 residues. Germline CDR1 ENHRY, CDR2 SYGVKD. J lost 6 bases, V lost 8 bases, and 17 bases had no gene match. The CDR3: CAIGTPGQTKRDTQYF. Written as DNA, the CDR3 is TGTGCCATCGGAACCCCGGGACAGACGAAGAGGGATACGCAGTATTTT.

The chain uses TRBV6-1 and TRBJ2-3; D uncertain. The germline gives CDR1 MNHNS, CDR2 SASEGT. V gave up 5 bases and J gave up 2 bases, with 11 bases separating them. The CDR3 runs 14 residues. The CDR3: CASSLQTTTDTQYF. The CDR3 nucleotides read TGTGCCAGCAGTCTTCAGACAACCACAGATACGCAGTATTTT.

The chain links TRBV11-2 to TRBJ2-1, with 8 nucleotides matching TRBD2. In germline, CDR1 is SGHAT, CDR2 FQNNGV. The V gene end was trimmed by 10 bases and the J gene end by 10 bases; junction bases not matched to a gene: 15. The CDR3 is 14 residues long. The DNA for the CDR3 is TGTGCCACAGGTATTTTTGGACTAGCATGGGAGCAGTTCTTC. This encodes CATGIFGLAWEQFF.

The rearrangement links TRBV7-2 to TRBJ2-5; 9 bases are a match to TRBD1. Germline V gene data show CDR1 as SGHTA and CDR2 as FQGNSA. The CDR3 covers 16 residues. The ends lost 1 base at V and 3 bases at J; junction bases unmatched: 6. This CDR3 reads CASSLVGTGKEETQYF. CDR3 DNA sequence: TGTGCCAGCAGCTTAGTCGGGACAGGGAAAGAAGAGACCCAGTACTTC. Using reference TRBV7-2 and TRBJ2-5 for the parts outside the CDR3, the full variable domain is GAGVSQSPSNKVTEKGKDVELRCDPISGHTALYWYRQSLGQGLEFLIYFQGNSAPDKSGLPSDRFSAERTGGSVSTLTIQRTQQEDSAVYLCASSLVGTGKEETQYFGPGTRLLVL.

This clone showed up just once. The gene calls are TRBV6-5 and TRBJ2-1; possible D gene TRBD1, 6 bases. In germline, CDR1 is MNHEY, CDR2 SVGAGI. This CDR3 spans 16 amino acids. The V gene lost 0 bases and the J gene lost 7 bases, with 16 bases spanning the gap. As DNA, the CDR3 is TGTGCCAGCAGTTACTCTTGGCGGCAGGGGAGTAATGAGCAGTTCTTC. It encodes CASSYSWRQGSNEQFF.

The rearrangement uses TRBV7-2 and TRBJ2-1; TRBD2 agrees at 12 bases. Germline values: CDR1 SGHTA, CDR2 FQGNSA. The CDR3 covers 17 residues. J gave up 6 bases and V 0 bases, and 6 bases lay outside the gene matches. This CDR3 is CASSLASSGRATNEQFF. CDR3 nucleotide sequence: TGTGCCAGCAGCTTAGCGTCTAGCGGGAGGGCCACCAATGAGCAGTTCTTC. The complete variable domain, with remaining parts taken from reference TRBV7-2 and TRBJ2-1, reads GAGVSQSPSNKVTEKGKDVELRCDPISGHTALYWYRQSLGQGLEFLIYFQGNSAPDKSGLPSDRFSAERTGGSVSTLTIQRTQQEDSAVYLCASSLASSGRATNEQFFGPGTRLTVL.

The chain links TRBV7-2 to TRBJ2-7; 7 nucleotides match TRBD1. The CDR3 runs to 15 residues. Germline lookup yields CDR1 SGHTA and CDR2 FQGNSA. Trimming removed 5 bases from V and 2 bases from J; junction bases left unmatched: 9. The chain's CDR3 is CASSQRLTGAYEQYF. In DNA form, the CDR3 reads TGTGCCAGCAGCCAACGATTAACAGGGGCCTACGAGCAGTACTTC.

Only a few counts were recorded for this clone. No conserved phenylalanine or tryptophan is present at the end of the CDR3, so a read error is the likely explanation. This sequence joins TRBV2 and TRBJ1-1; 7 bases fit TRBD1. This CDR3 comprises 14 residues. Germline V lookup: CDR1 SNHLY, CDR2 FYNNEI. The V gene end was trimmed by 7 bases and the J gene end by 1 base; junction bases not matched to a gene: 6. The CDR3 protein is CASNRDRENTEAFV. CDR3 bases: TGTGCCAGCAACAGGGACAGAGAGAACACTGAAGCTTTCGTT.

The chain joins TRBV2 to TRBJ1-1, with 8 bases lining up with TRBD1. The germline CDR1 and CDR2 sequences are SNHLY and FYNNEI. This CDR3 spans 14 amino acids. Trimming cost V 6 bases and J 0 bases; bases outside gene matches: 3. The CDR3 DNA sequence: TGTGCCAGCAGGGACAGGGTGATGAACACTGAAGCTTTCTTT. Its protein product is CASRDRVMNTEAFF.

This clone was seen only a few times. The chain is built from TRBV28 and TRBJ1-1; TRBD1 matches 10 bases. With 6 bases clipped from V and 3 bases from J, the junction kept 10 bases outside the gene matches. The CDR3 is 16 amino acids. The germline V gene encodes CDR1 MDHEN and CDR2 SYDVKM. This chain's CDR3 is CASRTGGDSGDTEAFF. CDR3 DNA: TGTGCCAGCAGGACAGGGGGCGATTCTGGGGACACTGAAGCTTTCTTT.

The chain recombines TRBV5-1 with TRBJ1-1; 8 bases line up with TRBD1. The germline V gene has CDR1 SGHRS and CDR2 YFSETQ. Losses at the gene ends were 3 bases for V and 0 bases for J; bases not matched to a gene: 1. The CDR3 totals 14 residues. CDR3 sequence (DNA): TGCGCCAGCAGCTGGGACAGGATGAACACTGAAGCTTTCTTT. Its protein is CASSWDRMNTEAFF.

CDR3 sequence: CASGSGQPYEQYV. CDR3 nucleotides: TGTGCCAGCGGTAGCGGGCAGCCCTACGAGCAGTACGTC. The J gene is TRBJ2-7, the V gene TRBV6-4; TRBD2 agrees at 7 bases. Looked up from germline, CDR1 is MRHNA and CDR2 is SNTAGT. The CDR3 runs 13 residues. V lost 8 bases, J lost 2 bases, and 6 bases stayed unmatched.

The gene calls are TRBV5-6 and TRBJ1-5, with D possibly TRBD1 on 5 matching bases. CDR3 length: 16 amino acids. The V end lost 0 bases, the J end lost 2 bases, and 12 bases lay between the germline ends. The germline CDR1 and CDR2 sequences are SGHDT and YYEEEE. The DNA of the CDR3 is TGTGCCAGCAGCTTGGCAGGGCGTTGGGGCAATCAGCCCCAGCATTTT. Encoded protein: CASSLAGRWGNQPQHF.

CDR3 coding DNA: TGTGCCAGCAGTCCCGGGAGGAGGGGTTCCTACGAGCAGTACGTC. Translated: CASSPGRRGSYEQYV. V usage is TRBV6-5 and J usage is TRBJ2-7; 7 bases line up with TRBD2. The CDR3 is made up of 15 amino acids. Germline values: CDR1 MNHEY, CDR2 SVGAGI. The V gene end was trimmed by 5 bases and the J gene end by 1 base; junction bases not matched to a gene: 8.

The chain employs TRBV5-4 and TRBJ2-3, with 7 bases matching TRBD2. The CDR3 is 16 amino acids. Germline trimming cut 1 base from V and 8 bases from J; bases unmatched to any gene: 13. CDR1 and CDR2 from the germline V gene are SGHNT and YYREEE (reference sequence). The CDR3 sequence: CASSLSSGAEAGTQYF. CDR3 bases: TGTGCCAGCAGCTTGTCTAGCGGAGCAGAAGCCGGTACGCAGTATTTT.

This chain uses TRBV6-5 with TRBJ1-1, with D possibly being TRBD1 (5 bases). From germline, CDR1 is MNHEY and CDR2 SVGAGI. The CDR3 has 13 residues. With 6 bases removed from V and 1 base from J, the gap between germline ends came to 9 bases. The CDR3 nucleotides read TGTGCCAGCAGCCGTGACAGGAACACTGAAGCTTTCTTT. Its translation is CASSRDRNTEAFF.

The gene calls are TRBV27 and TRBJ2-7; D may be TRBD2 (6 bases). The CDR3 has 15 residues. The V end was cut by 2 bases, the J end by 0 bases, with 11 bases between. Looked up from germline, CDR1 is MNHEY and CDR2 is SMNVEV (reference sequence). The CDR3 DNA sequence: TGTGCCAGCAGTTTACTTCCTAGCGTCTCCTACGAGCAGTACGTC. It encodes CASSLLPSVSYEQYV.

Worth noting for this clone: Because the CDR3's place on the DNA is in doubt, the DNA is left out and the CDR3 is given as listed by TCRdb. The chain is built from TRBV7-6 and TRBJ2-3; the D call of TRBD1 is as the table states it, not checked on the DNA. Germline V gives CDR1 SGHVS, CDR2 FNYEAQ. The CDR3 extends over 17 residues, inclusive of both ends. The CDR3 reads CASSFLWGPLSTDTQYF.

J is TRBJ1-2 and V is TRBV6-5; D uncertain. The germline V gene encodes CDR1 MNHEY and CDR2 SVGAGI. V was shortened by 1 base and J by 4 bases, with 10 bases between the two germline ends. CDR3 length equals 14 residues. The CDR3 bases are TGTGCCAGCAGTTACTTTTTGGCTTCCTATGGCTACACCTTC. It translates to CASSYFLASYGYTF.

The rearrangement links TRBV28 to TRBJ1-5; TRBD1 aligns across 8 bases. Unmatched junction bases numbered 3, after V lost 1 base and J lost 4 bases. Germline V gene data show CDR1 as MDHEN and CDR2 as SYDVKM. The CDR3 is made up of 15 amino acids. The CDR3 DNA follows: TGTGCCAGCAGTTTATTCCAGGGGGCGAATCAGCCCCAGCATTTT. Its protein product is CASSLFQGANQPQHF.